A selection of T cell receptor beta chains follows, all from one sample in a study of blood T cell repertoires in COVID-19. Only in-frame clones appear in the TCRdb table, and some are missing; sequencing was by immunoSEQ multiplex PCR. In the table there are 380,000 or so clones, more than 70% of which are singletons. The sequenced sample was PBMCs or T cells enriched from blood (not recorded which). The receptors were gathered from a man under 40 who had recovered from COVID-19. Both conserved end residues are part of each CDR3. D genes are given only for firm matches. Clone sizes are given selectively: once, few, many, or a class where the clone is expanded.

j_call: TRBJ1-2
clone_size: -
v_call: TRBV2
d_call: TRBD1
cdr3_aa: CASTPGQIGAYGYTF
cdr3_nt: TGTGCCAGCACCCCGGGACAGATAGGAGCTTATGGCTACACCTTC

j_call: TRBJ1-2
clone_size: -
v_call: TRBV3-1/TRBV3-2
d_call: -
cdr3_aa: CASSQDETSRGYTF
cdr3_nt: TGTGCCAGCAGCCAAGACGAGACAAGTAGGGGCTACACCTTC

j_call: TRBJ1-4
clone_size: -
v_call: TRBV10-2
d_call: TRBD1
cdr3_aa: CASSLGTGIAEKLFF
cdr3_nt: TGCGCCAGCAGTCTAGGGACAGGCATCGCGGAAAAACTGTTTTTT

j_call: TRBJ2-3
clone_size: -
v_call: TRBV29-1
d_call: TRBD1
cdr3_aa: CSQHETGGGDTQYF
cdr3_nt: TGCAGCCAGCACGAAACAGGGGGCGGGGATACGCAGTATTTT

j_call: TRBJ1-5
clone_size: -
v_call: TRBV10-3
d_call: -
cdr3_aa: CAISEGFGGNQPQHF
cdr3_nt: TGTGCCATCAGTGAGGGCTTCGGAGGCAATCAGCCCCAGCATTTT

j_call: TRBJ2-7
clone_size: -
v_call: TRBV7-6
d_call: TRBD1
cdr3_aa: CASTPGTGLYEQYF
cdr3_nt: TGTGCCAGCACCCCCGGGACAGGGCTTTACGAGCAGTACTTC

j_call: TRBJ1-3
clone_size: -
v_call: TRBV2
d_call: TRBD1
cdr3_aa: CASKTGVSGNTIYF
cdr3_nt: TGTGCCAGCAAGACAGGGGTATCTGGAAACACCATATATTTT

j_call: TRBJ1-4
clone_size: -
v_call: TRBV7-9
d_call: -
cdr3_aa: CASSLQGSGEKLFF
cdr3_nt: TGTGCCAGCAGCTTACAGGGGAGTGGAGAAAAACTGTTTTTT

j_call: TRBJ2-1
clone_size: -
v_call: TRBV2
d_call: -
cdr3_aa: CASSEGRRQFF
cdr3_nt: TGTGCCAGCAGTGAAGGTCGGAGGCAGTTCTTC

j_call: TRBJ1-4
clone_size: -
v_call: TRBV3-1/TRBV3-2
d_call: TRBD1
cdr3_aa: CASSARTGGKEKLFF
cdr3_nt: TGTGCCAGCAGCGCCCGGACAGGTGGGAAGGAAAAACTGTTTTTT

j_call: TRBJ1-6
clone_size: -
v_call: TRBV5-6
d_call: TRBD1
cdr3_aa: CASSLVGTGISPLHF
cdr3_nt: TGTGCCAGCAGCTTGGTAGGGACAGGAATTTCACCCCTCCACTTT

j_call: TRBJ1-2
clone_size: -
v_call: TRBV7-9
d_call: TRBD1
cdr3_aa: CASSFLGQYYGYTF
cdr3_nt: TGTGCCAGCAGCTTCTTGGGACAGTACTATGGCTACACCTTC

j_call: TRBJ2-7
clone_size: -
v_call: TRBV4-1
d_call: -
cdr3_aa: CASSQEGRMGSGFSYEQYF
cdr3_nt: TGCGCCAGCAGCCAAGAAGGTCGTATGGGTTCAGGGTTCTCCTACGAGCAGTACTTC

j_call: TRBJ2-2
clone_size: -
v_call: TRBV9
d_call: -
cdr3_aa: CASSVAGDTGELFF
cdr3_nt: TGTGCCAGCAGCGTAGCGGGGGACACCGGGGAGCTGTTTTTT

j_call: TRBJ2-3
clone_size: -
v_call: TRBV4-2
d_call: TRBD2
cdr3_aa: CASSQLASSGGSTDTQYF
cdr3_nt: TGTGCCAGCAGCCAATTGGCTAGTAGCGGGGGGAGCACAGATACGCAGTATTTT

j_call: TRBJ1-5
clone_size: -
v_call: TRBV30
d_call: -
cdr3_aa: CAWSGEGSNQPQHF
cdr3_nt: TGTGCCTGGAGTGGTGAGGGTAGCAATCAGCCCCAGCATTTT

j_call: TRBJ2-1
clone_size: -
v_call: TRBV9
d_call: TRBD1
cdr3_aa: CASSVGDSVNEQFF
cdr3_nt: TGTGCCAGCAGCGTAGGGGACAGCGTAAATGAGCAGTTCTTC

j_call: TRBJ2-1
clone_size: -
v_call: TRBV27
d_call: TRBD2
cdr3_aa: CASSTTSGGYSYNEQFF
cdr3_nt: TGTGCCAGCAGTACCACTAGCGGGGGATACTCCTACAATGAGCAGTTCTTC

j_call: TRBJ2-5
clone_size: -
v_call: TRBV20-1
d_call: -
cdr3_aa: CSVSEWETQYF
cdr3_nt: TGCAGTGTTTCGGAGTGGGAGACCCAGTACTTC

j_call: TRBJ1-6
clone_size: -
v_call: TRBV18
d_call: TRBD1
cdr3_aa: CASSRGQEADSPLHF
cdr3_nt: TGTGCCAGCTCACGAGGACAGGAGGCTGATTCACCCCTCCACTTT

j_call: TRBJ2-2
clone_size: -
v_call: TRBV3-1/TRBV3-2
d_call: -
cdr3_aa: CASSQNWGPAGELFF
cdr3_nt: TGTGCCAGCAGCCAAAACTGGGGCCCCGCCGGGGAGCTGTTTTTT

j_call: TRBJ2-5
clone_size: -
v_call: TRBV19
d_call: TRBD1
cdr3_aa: CATVGTEETQYF
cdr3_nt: TGTGCCACGGTGGGGACAGAAGAGACCCAGTACTTC

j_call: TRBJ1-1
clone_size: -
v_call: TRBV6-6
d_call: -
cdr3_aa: CASSRIGSGVGLSTEAFF
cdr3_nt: TGTGCCAGCAGTCGAATAGGGTCAGGGGTGGGGCTCTCGACCGAAGCTTTCTTT

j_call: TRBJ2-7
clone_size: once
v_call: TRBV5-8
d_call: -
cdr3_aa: CASSLEPGAYEQYF
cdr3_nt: TGTGCCAGCAGCTTGGAACCGGGGGCCTACGAGCAGTACTTC

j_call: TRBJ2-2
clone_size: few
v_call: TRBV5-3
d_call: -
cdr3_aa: CARSLVAGSGELFF
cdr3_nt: TGTGCCAGAAGCTTGGTCGCGGGGTCCGGGGAGCTGTTTTTT

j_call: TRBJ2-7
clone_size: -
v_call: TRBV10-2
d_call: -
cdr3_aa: CASSDPVSPGGAYEQYF
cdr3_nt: TGCGCCAGCAGTGACCCTGTGAGCCCAGGAGGGGCCTACGAGCAGTACTTC

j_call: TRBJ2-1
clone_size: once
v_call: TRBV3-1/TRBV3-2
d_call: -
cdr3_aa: CASSQAYEQFF
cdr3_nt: TGTGCCAGCAGCCAAGCCTATGAGCAGTTCTTC

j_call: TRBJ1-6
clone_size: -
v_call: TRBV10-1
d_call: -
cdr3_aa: CASSTSSYNSPLHF
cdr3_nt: TGCGCCAGCAGCACCAGCTCCTATAATTCACCCCTCCACTTT

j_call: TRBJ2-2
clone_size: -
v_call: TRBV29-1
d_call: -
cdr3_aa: CSIRDKLNTGELFF
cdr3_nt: TGCAGCATCCGGGACAAGCTTAACACCGGGGAGCTGTTTTTT

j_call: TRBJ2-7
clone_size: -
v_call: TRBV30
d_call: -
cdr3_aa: CAWSVGQGIYEQYF
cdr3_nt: TGTGCCTGGAGTGTAGGGCAGGGAATTTACGAGCAGTACTTC

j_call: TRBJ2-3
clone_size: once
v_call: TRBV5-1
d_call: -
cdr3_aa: CASSLGQAGGTDTQYF
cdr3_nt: TGCGCCAGCAGCTTGGGTCAGGCCGGGGGCACAGATACGCAGTATTTT

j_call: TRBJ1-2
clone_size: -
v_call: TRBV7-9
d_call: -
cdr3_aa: CASSKSGRTVRGYTF
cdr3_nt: TGTGCCAGCAGCAAAAGCGGACGGACCGTTCGGGGCTACACCTTC

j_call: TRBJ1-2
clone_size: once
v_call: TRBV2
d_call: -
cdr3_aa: CASSPTGSNYGYTF
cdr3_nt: TGTGCCAGCAGTCCTACAGGGTCTAACTATGGCTACACCTTC

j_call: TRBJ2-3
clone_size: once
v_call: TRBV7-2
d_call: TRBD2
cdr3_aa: CASSHGLETDTQYF
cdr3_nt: TGTGCCAGCAGCCATGGACTAGAGACGGATACGCAGTATTTT

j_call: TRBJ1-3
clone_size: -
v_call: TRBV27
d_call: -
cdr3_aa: CASSFAAGNTIYF
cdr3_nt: TGTGCCAGCAGTTTCGCAGCTGGAAACACCATATATTTT

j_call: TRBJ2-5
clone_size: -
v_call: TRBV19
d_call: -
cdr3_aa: CASSMTGGTETQYF
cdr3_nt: TGTGCCAGTAGTATGACAGGAGGAACGGAGACCCAGTACTTC

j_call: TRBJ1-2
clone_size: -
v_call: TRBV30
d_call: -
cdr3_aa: CAWAPGSYGYTF
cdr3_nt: TGTGCCTGGGCCCCTGGGAGCTATGGCTACACCTTC

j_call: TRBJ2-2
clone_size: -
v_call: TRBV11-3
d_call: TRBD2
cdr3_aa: CASSGQGWRLAGEGTGELFF
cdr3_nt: TGTGCCAGCTCGGGACAGGGTTGGAGACTAGCGGGAGAAGGCACCGGGGAGCTGTTTTTT

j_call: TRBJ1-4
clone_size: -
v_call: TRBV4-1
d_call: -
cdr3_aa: CASRSDEKLFF
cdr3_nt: TGCGCCAGCAGATCCGATGAAAAACTGTTTTTT

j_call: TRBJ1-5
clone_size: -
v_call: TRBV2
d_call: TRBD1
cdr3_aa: CASSEWEDRGYSNQPQHF
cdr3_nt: TGTGCCAGCAGTGAATGGGAGGACAGGGGGTATAGCAATCAGCCCCAGCATTTT